The clone carrying this TCR beta chain was found once. Its antigen is still unknown. TCRdb reprocessed the reads via MiXCR and lists one record per CDR3 protein. The repertoire holds hundreds of thousands of distinct CDR3 sequences, with approximately 34% as singletons. This sample was included in a study of T cell repertoires in cytomegalovirus infection. Study conclusions and caveats: The cumulative frequency of public TCR beta families identified carriers of CMV plus the relevant HLA. CMV-specific TCR beta clonotypes restricted by HLA-C were the ones dominating the ex vivo response.

Sequenced input: PBMCs. This TCR derives from a human donor in good health (CMV status not recorded). Some clones in this sample may be carry-over from other donors' samples.

CDR3 in DNA: TGCAGTGCGTCCACCGACACCGCTCCCACCGGGGAGCTGTTTTTT. Translation gives CSASTDTAPTGELFF. The rearrangement joins TRBV20-1 to TRBJ2-2; D is unclear. The CDR3 has 15 residues. CDR1 and CDR2 (germline): DFQATT, SNEGSKA (reference sequence). The germline V and J ends were trimmed by 6 bases and 4 bases, with 18 bases remaining between them.